Below are 8 T cell receptor beta chains sequenced from a single sample in a study of T cell repertoires in cytomegalovirus infection. One entry per CDR3 protein, called by TCRdb with MiXCR from the reads. The data show fewer than 1,000,000 distinct CDR3 sequences, around 29% seen once. Their specific antigens are unknown. Source: cultured CD8+ T cells from PBMCs, taken from culture after CMV antigen stimulation. The receptors were gathered from a human donor in good health (CMV status not recorded). Some clones in this sample may be carry-over from other donors' samples.

This clonotype has ten or more counts. The rearrangement joins TRBV7-9 to TRBJ2-4, with D tentatively TRBD1 or TRBD2 (6 bases each). V lost 5 bases and J lost 3, with 17 bases in between. Germline values: CDR1 SEHNR, CDR2 FQNEAQ (reference sequence). This CDR3 comprises 16 residues. The CDR3 DNA reads as TGTGCCAGCAGCGAGCGGGCCAGGGGTGGCAAAAACATTCAGTACTTC. This translates into CASSERARGGKNIQYF.

This chain joins TRBV6-1 and TRBJ1-2; D remains unclear. Deletions cut 1 base from V and 8 bases from J, with 8 bases between. The CDR3 length is 12 residues. From germline, CDR1 is MNHNS and CDR2 SASEGT. CDR3 DNA sequence: TGTGCCAGCAGTGAAGGGGGTACGGGCTACACCTTC. Translated: CASSEGGTGYTF.

This clonotype was observed many times. The chain has TRBV6-1 and TRBJ1-4, with D perhaps TRBD1 (6 bases). There are 15 residues in the CDR3. V was clipped by 6 bases and J by 0 bases, with 11 bases between them. CDR1 and CDR2 from the germline V gene are MNHNS and SASEGT. The CDR3 DNA reads TGTGCCAGCAGACGGACAGTTGCAACTAATGAAAAACTGTTTTTT. Amino acids: CASRRTVATNEKLFF.

V is TRBV6-5 and J is TRBJ2-6; D might be TRBD1 or TRBD2, each matching 5 bases. Germline assignment: CDR1 MNHEY and CDR2 SVGAGI. This CDR3 has 16 amino acids. V was clipped by 8 bases and J by 0 bases, with 14 bases between them. The CDR3 sequence: CASRGRWDSGANVLTF. CDR3 DNA sequence: TGTGCCAGCCGGGGCAGGTGGGACTCTGGGGCCAACGTCCTGACTTTC.

The gene calls are TRBV28 and TRBJ2-1; 9 positions agree with TRBD2. V was pared by 6 bases and J by 4 bases, with 10 bases of the junction left unmatched. The CDR3 spans 16 residues. CDR1 and CDR2 from the germline V gene are MDHEN and SYDVKM. The CDR3 DNA reads as TGTGCCAGCAGCTTCCCCGCAGCGGGGGGTTACAATGAGCAGTTCTTC. This encodes CASSFPAAGGYNEQFF.

In this sample, this clonotype turned up once. The gene calls are TRBV6-5 and TRBJ2-7; possible D gene TRBD2, 6 bases. Germline V gives CDR1 MNHEY, CDR2 SVGAGI. V lost 4 bases and J 2 bases, leaving 9 bases between the germline ends. The CDR3 is 13 residues long. DNA for the CDR3: TGTGCCAGCAGTTGGGGGGTCGCCTACGAGCAGTACTTC. This codes for CASSWGVAYEQYF.

The rearrangement uses TRBV28 and TRBJ2-1; the D gene is possibly TRBD2 (5 bases). Between the trimmed V and J ends, which lost 7 bases and 3 bases, there was a span of 16 bases. CDR1 is MDHEN, CDR2 SYDVKM, per germline. CDR3 size: 15 residues. CDR3 protein: CASTIPGSVYNEQFF. The DNA of the CDR3 is TGTGCCAGCACCATACCGGGATCTGTCTACAATGAGCAGTTCTTC.

As DNA, the CDR3 is TGTGCCAGCAGCCTCGGACTAGCGGGGGGACCCGAGCAGTACTTC. It specifies CASSLGLAGGPEQYF. V and J are TRBV12-3 or TRBV12-4 and TRBJ2-7; 14 nucleotides agree with TRBD2. V trimming: 6 bases; J trimming: 6 bases; junction bases outside the gene matches: 7. The CDR3 is 15 amino acids.